The clone carrying this TCR beta chain was seen a few times. The data stem from a study of control samples from healthy donors and cancer patients. The protocol was immunoSEQ multiplex PCR, while the TCRdb copy is restricted to in-frame clones and leaves out a portion. The data show approximately 100,000 clones, around 90% seen once. The specimen was blood. The source is a human donor in good health. The donor label of this sample is uncertain.

CDR3 sequence reads: CASSGDRDQPQHF. DNA for the CDR3: TGTGCCAGCAGTGGGGACAGGGATCAGCCCCAGCATTTT. The chain combines TRBV2 with TRBJ1-5; TRBD1 aligns across 9 bases. Germline CDR1 reads SNHLY; CDR2 reads FYNNEI. The length of the CDR3 is 13 residues. With V trimmed by 4 bases and J by 5 bases, 0 bases remained unmatched.